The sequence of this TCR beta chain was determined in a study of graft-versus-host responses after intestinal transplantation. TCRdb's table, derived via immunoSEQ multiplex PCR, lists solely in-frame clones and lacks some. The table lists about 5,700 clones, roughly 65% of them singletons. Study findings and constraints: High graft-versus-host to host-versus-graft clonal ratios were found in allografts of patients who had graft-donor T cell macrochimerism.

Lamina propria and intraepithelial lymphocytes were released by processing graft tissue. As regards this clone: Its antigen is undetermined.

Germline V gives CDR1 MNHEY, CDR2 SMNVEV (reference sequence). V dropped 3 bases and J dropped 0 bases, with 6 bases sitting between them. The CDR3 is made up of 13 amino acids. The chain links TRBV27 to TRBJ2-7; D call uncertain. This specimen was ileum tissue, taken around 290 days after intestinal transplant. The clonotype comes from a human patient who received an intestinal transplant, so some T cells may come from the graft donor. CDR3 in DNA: TGTGCCAGCAGTTTCTCTGTCTCCTACGAGCAGTACTTC. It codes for CASSFSVSYEQYF.